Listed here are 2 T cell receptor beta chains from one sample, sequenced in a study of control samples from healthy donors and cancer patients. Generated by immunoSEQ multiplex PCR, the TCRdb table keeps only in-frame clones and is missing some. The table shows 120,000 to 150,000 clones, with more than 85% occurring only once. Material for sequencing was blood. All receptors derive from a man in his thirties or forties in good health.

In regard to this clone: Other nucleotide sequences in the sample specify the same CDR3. CDR3 in amino acids: CASSFQGSGANVLTF. The CDR3 region has the DNA TGTGCCAGCAGTTTTCAGGGCTCTGGGGCCAACGTCCTGACTTTC. This chain links TRBV5-4 with TRBJ2-6; TRBD1 might be the D (5 bases). Germline V CDR1 and CDR2: SGHNT, YYREEE (reference sequence). The CDR3 has 15 amino acids. V gave up 5 bases and J gave up 0 bases, with 9 bases separating them.

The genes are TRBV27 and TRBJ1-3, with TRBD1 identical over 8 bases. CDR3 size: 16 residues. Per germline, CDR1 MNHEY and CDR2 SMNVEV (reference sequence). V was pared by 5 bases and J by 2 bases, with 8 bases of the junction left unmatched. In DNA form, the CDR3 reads TGTGCCAGCAGTCCCGCAGGGGGCACCACTGGAAACACCATATATTTT. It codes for CASSPAGGTTGNTIYF.